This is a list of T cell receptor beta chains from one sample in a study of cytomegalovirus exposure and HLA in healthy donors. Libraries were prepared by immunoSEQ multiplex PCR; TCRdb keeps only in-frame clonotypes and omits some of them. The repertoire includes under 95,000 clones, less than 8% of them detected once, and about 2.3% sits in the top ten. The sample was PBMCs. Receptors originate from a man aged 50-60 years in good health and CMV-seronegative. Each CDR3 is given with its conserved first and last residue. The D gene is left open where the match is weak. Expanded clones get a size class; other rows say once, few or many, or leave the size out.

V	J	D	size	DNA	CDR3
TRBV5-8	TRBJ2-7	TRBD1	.	TGTGCCAGCAGCTTGCGGCGGACAGGGCTTAACACCTACGAGCAGTACTTC	CASSLRRTGLNTYEQYF
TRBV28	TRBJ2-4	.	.	TGTGCCAGCAGTCAGGGGGGAAAAAACATTCAGTACTTC	CASSQGGKNIQYF
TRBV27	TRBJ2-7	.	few	TGTGCCAGCAGTTTGGCGGGGTCCCACGAGCAGTACTTC	CASSLAGSHEQYF
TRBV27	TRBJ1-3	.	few	TGTGCCAGCAGTAAGACAGCAGCCTCTGGAAACACCATATATTTT	CASSKTAASGNTIYF
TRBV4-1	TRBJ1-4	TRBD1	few	TGCGCCAGCAGCCGAATACGACAGGGGACTAATGAAAAACTGTTTTTT	CASSRIRQGTNEKLFF
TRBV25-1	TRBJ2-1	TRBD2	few	TGTGCCAGCAGTGAAGCGACCCGGGGGGATGAGCAGTTCTTC	CASSEATRGDEQFF
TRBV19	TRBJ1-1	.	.	TGTGCCAGTAGTCTCAGGGATTTAGGCAACACTGAAGCTTTCTTT	CASSLRDLGNTEAFF
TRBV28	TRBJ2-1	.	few	TGTGCCAGCAGCGCCGTACACCGCTTCTCCTACAATGAGCAGTTCTTC	CASSAVHRFSYNEQFF
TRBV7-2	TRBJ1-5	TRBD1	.	TGTGCCAGCAGCCCAGGGGGGACAGGCAATTTCCAGCATTTT	CASSPGGTGNFQHF
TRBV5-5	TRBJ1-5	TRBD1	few	TGTGCCAGCAGCTTGGGACAGGGGGAAAGGGCCCAGCATTTT	CASSLGQGERAQHF
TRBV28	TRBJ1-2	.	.	TGTGCCAGCAGTTCAGCTTTCCAAGGGGAACGTCGAGCCTACACCTTC	CASSSAFQGERRAYTF
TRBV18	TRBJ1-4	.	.	TGTGCCAGCTCACCCTCGACAGAGAAAAAACTGTTTTTT	CASSPSTEKKLFF
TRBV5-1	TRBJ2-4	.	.	TGCGCCAGCAGCTTACCGACTGACCTCGGGGACATTCAGTACTTC	CASSLPTDLGDIQYF
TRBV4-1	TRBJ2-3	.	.	TGCGCCAGCAGCCAAGTTGTAATAGCAGATACGCAGTATTTT	CASSQVVIADTQYF
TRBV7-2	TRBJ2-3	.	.	TGTGCCAGCAGTTTCCGACTCACAGATACGCAGTATTTT	CASSFRLTDTQYF